This T cell receptor (beta chain) derives from a study of blood T cell repertoires in COVID-19. On the study more broadly: The samples span acute and convalescent COVID-19 from the United States, Italy and Spain. From T cells, B-cell-depleted T cells, or PBMCs came the material, which was cDNA or gDNA.

Authors' data handling: Reference gene primer amplification in the assay estimated nucleated cell counts. The protocol was immunoSEQ multiplex PCR, while the TCRdb copy is restricted to in-frame clones and leaves out a portion. V, J and clone size were drawn from that table, and D and trimming were deduced from the DNA. The data show approximately 69,000 clones, 90% seen once. CDR3 length equals 15 residues. In germline, CDR1 is LGHNA, CDR2 YSLEER. With 1 base removed from V and 4 bases from J, the gap between germline ends came to 10 bases. The chain joins TRBV4-3 to TRBJ1-4; D is perhaps TRBD1 (6 bases). This receptor was identified in a man aged 50 to 60 with acute or convalescent COVID-19. The material sequenced was peripheral blood. The CDR3 region is CASSQGGRGNEKLFF. For the CDR3, the DNA is TGCGCCAGCAGCCAAGGGGGCAGGGGTAATGAAAAACTGTTTTTT.